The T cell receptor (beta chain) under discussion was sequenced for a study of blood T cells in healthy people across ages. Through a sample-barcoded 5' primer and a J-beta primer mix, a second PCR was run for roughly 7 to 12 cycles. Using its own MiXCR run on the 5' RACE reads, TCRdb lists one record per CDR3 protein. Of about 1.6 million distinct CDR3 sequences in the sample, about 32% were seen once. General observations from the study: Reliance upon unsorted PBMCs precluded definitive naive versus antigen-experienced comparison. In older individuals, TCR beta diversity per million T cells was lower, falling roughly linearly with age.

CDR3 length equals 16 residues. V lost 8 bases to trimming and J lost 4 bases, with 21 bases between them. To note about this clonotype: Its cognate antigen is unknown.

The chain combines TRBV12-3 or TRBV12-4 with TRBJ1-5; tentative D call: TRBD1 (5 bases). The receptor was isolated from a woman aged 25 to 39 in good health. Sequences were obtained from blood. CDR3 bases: TGTGCCAGCCAAAAGGGAGGGGCTAGTCGGAATCAGCCCCAGCATTTT. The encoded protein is CASQKGGASRNQPQHF.